This TCR beta chain was profiled in a study of T cells and Merkel cell carcinoma outcomes. Study results and limitations: In Merkel cell carcinoma, repertoire and T-cell density reportedly predicted outcomes.

With regard to this clone: Its antigen is as yet unknown.

The CDR3 is 11 amino acids. From germline, CDR1 is SQVTM and CDR2 ANQGSEA. Trimming left V 6 bases short and J 7 bases short, with 10 bases between. Measured with immunoSEQ multiplex PCR; TCRdb has only the in-frame clones, and not every one. This table has about 100 clones, more than 75% appearing once. The specimen sequenced was tumor tissue from Merkel cell carcinoma. The sequence was obtained from a human donor with Merkel cell carcinoma. V usage is TRBV29-1 and J usage is TRBJ2-1; D may be TRBD2 (5 bases). The CDR3 DNA follows: TGCAGCGTAATCCCGGGGAATGAGCAGTTCTTC. This codes for CSVIPGNEQFF.